These 26 T cell receptor beta chains came from one sample sequenced in a study of control samples from healthy donors and cancer patients. The protocol was immunoSEQ multiplex PCR, while the TCRdb copy is restricted to in-frame clones and leaves out a portion. The sample shows approximately 87,000 clones, 91% of them seen only once. Sequences were obtained from blood. These receptors were obtained from a man aged 50 to 59 in good health.

This clone occurred many times. This chain connects TRBV6-2 or TRBV6-3 to TRBJ1-5; 8 positions match TRBD1. V gave up 1 base and J gave up 5 bases; unmatched junction bases: 4. The CDR3 totals 15 residues. Germline assignment: CDR1 MNHEY and CDR2 SVGEGT. Here the CDR3 DNA reads TGTGCCAGCAGTTACTGGCAGGGGGCCGATCAGCCCCAGCATTTT. Its translation is CASSYWQGADQPQHF.

This clone appeared once. The chain has TRBV29-1 and TRBJ2-7; D uncertain. CDR3 length: 11 amino acids. Germline loops: CDR1 SQVTM, CDR2 ANQGSEA. Trimming took 2 bases from V and 2 from J, leaving 4 bases between them. The CDR3 nucleotides are TGCAGCGTTGAACAGGCCTACGAGCAGTACTTC. Its protein product is CSVEQAYEQYF.

The chain recombines TRBV6-2 or TRBV6-3 with TRBJ1-5; 11 bases fit TRBD1. Germline lookup yields CDR1 MNHEY and CDR2 SVGEGT. Trimming took 2 bases from V and 3 from J; bases not matched to a gene: 3. This CDR3 is 16 amino acids long. Written as DNA, the CDR3 is TGTGCCAGCAGTTACGGGACAGGGGGTGACAATCAGCCCCAGCATTTT. As protein: CASSYGTGGDNQPQHF.

V usage is TRBV3-1 (or the pseudogene TRBV3-2) and J usage is TRBJ1-1; TRBD1 might be the D (6 bases). Germline CDR1 reads LGHDT; CDR2 reads YNNKEL (reference sequence). The CDR3 totals 15 residues. Trimming removed 2 bases from V and 5 bases from J, with 15 bases in between. Written as DNA, the CDR3 is TGTGCCAGCAGCCAAAGTCTAACAGGGAAAACTGAAGCTTTCTTT. Translation gives CASSQSLTGKTEAFF.

This chain links TRBV9 with TRBJ1-4; 10 bases fit TRBD1. This CDR3 is 15 amino acids long. V trimming: 3 bases; J trimming: 3 bases; junction bases outside the gene matches: 2. Looked up from germline, CDR1 is SGDLS and CDR2 is YYNGEE. The CDR3 spells CASSEGTGANEKLFF. The CDR3, as DNA: TGTGCCAGCAGCGAGGGGACAGGGGCTAATGAAAAACTGTTTTTT.

There are a few counts of this clone. This chain connects TRBV27 to TRBJ1-1; no firm D call. Trimming shortened V by 5 bases and J by 7 bases, and 14 bases separated the two germline ends. The CDR3 covers 13 residues. Germline V gene lookup returns CDR1 MNHEY and CDR2 SMNVEV (reference sequence). CDR3 sequence reads: CASSTLEYFEAFF. The CDR3 coding sequence is TGTGCCAGCAGTACTCTAGAGTACTTTGAAGCTTTCTTT.

V usage is TRBV5-8 and J usage is TRBJ1-1; maybe TRBD1 (5 bases). The CDR3 is 15 amino acids. Per germline, CDR1 SGHTS and CDR2 YDEGEE. The V end lost 2 bases, the J end lost 1 base, and 12 bases lay between the germline ends. The CDR3, as DNA: TGTGCCAGCAGCTTAACGGGACGGACGAACACTGAAGCTTTCTTT. Translating gives CASSLTGRTNTEAFF.

V and J are TRBV27 and TRBJ2-5; 10 positions match TRBD1. Trimming took 3 bases from V and 5 from J; bases not matched to a gene: 6. The CDR3 is 15 residues long. Germline V gives CDR1 MNHEY, CDR2 SMNVEV (reference sequence). CDR3 nucleotides: TGTGCCAGCAGTTTTTCGACAGGGGGCGGGGAGACCCAGTACTTC. Its protein is CASSFSTGGGETQYF.

The chain employs TRBV11-2 and TRBJ1-3; a possible D gene is TRBD1 (6 bases). CDR3 length: 16 amino acids. The ends were cut back, 1 base at V and 7 bases at J, with 17 bases in the middle. Germline V lookup: CDR1 SGHAT, CDR2 FQNNGV. The chain's CDR3 is CASSLAHWTVDNTIYF. The CDR3 DNA sequence: TGTGCCAGCAGCTTAGCTCACTGGACAGTGGACAACACCATATATTTT.

This clone was found once. Written as DNA, the CDR3 is TGTGCCAGCAGTGAATCTGGCAGGGGATACGGGGCCCAGTACTTC. It codes for CASSESGRGYGAQYF. The chain uses TRBV6-1 and TRBJ2-5, with D tentatively TRBD1 (6 bases). V was clipped by 2 bases and J by 9 bases, with 19 bases between them. Germline values: CDR1 MNHNS, CDR2 SASEGT. The CDR3 runs 15 residues.

The genes are TRBV19 and TRBJ2-6; D unclear. This CDR3 contains 16 residues. Trimming stripped 6 bases from V and 3 bases from J, with 15 bases between. Germline V CDR1 and CDR2: LNHDA, SQIVND (reference sequence). The CDR3 DNA reads as TGTGCCAGTAGCCTCAGGAACAGTGGTGGGGCCAACGTCCTGACTTTC. Its translation: CASSLRNSGGANVLTF. The full variable domain, in which reference TRBV19 and TRBJ2-6 provide the parts outside the CDR3, is DGGITQSPKYLFRKEGQNVTLSCEQNLNHDAMYWYRQDPGQGLRLIYYSQIVNDFQKGDIAEGYSVSREKKESFPLTVTSAQKNPTAFYLCASSLRNSGGANVLTFGAGSRLTVL.

The V call is TRBV3-1 (or the pseudogene TRBV3-2), the J call TRBJ1-6; 7 bases are shared with TRBD1. The germline gives CDR1 LGHDT, CDR2 YNNKEL (reference sequence). Trimming took 3 bases from V and 6 from J; bases not matched to a gene: 5. The CDR3 loop spans 15 amino acids. CDR3 sequence reads: CASSQKGASNSPLHF. CDR3 in DNA: TGTGCCAGCAGCCAGAAGGGGGCGTCTAATTCACCCCTCCACTTT.

V usage is TRBV6-6 and J usage is TRBJ1-4; D remains ambiguous. The CDR3 spans 14 residues. The germline V gene has CDR1 MNHNY and CDR2 SVGAGI (reference sequence). V gave up 3 bases and J gave up 5 bases, with 10 bases separating them. The CDR3 nucleotides are TGTGCCAGCAGTTATCGGGGATTCAATGAAAAACTGTTTTTT. Translation: CASSYRGFNEKLFF.

CDR3 DNA sequence: TGTGCCAGCAGCTTGGACAATTATAATTCACCCCTCCACTTT. This translates into CASSLDNYNSPLHF. The chain recombines TRBV5-5 with TRBJ1-6; D gene ambiguous. CDR1 SGHKS and CDR2 YYEKEE come from the germline V gene (reference sequence). V dropped 0 bases and J dropped 4 bases, with 5 bases sitting between them. CDR3 length equals 14 residues.

V gene TRBV27 combines with J gene TRBJ2-7; D gene uncertain. V was cut by 3 bases and J by 2 bases, with 11 bases left in between. The CDR3 length is 14 residues. Germline values: CDR1 MNHEY, CDR2 SMNVEV (reference sequence). In DNA form, the CDR3 reads TGTGCCAGCAGTTTGGGCGTGACACCCTACGAGCAGTACTTC. This encodes CASSLGVTPYEQYF.

The V gene is TRBV6-1, the J gene TRBJ1-2, with a possible D match to TRBD1 (5 bases). Germline lookup yields CDR1 MNHNS and CDR2 SASEGT. There are 14 residues in the CDR3. V shed 0 bases and J shed 7 bases, with 12 bases lying between them. The CDR3 DNA reads as TGTGCCAGCAGTGAAGCGGGGGGATTCGGTGGCTACACCTTC. It yields the protein CASSEAGGFGGYTF.

The gene calls are TRBV2 and TRBJ2-5, with D maybe TRBD2 (6 bases). Between the trimmed V and J ends, which lost 9 bases and 2 bases, there was a span of 16 bases. CDR3 size: 14 residues. CDR1 and CDR2 from the germline V gene are SNHLY and FYNNEI. CDR3 sequence: CASGMFRGQETQYF. The CDR3 DNA reads as TGTGCCAGTGGGATGTTTCGGGGGCAAGAGACCCAGTACTTC.

The CDR3: CATAQGAISQPQHF. The CDR3, as DNA: TGTGCCACTGCACAGGGGGCAATCAGTCAGCCCCAGCATTTT. The chain couples TRBV19 to TRBJ1-5; 9 bases line up with TRBD1. Trimming took 10 bases from V and 6 from J; bases not matched to a gene: 10. The CDR3 sequence is 14 residues long. The germline V gene encodes CDR1 LNHDA and CDR2 SQIVND (reference sequence).

The chain has TRBV2 and TRBJ2-7; D gene ambiguous. Germline CDR1 reads SNHLY; CDR2 reads FYNNEI. V was trimmed by 2 bases and J by 3 bases, leaving 8 bases between them. This CDR3 spans 13 amino acids. The CDR3 reads CASSESPVYEQYF. In nucleotides, the CDR3 is TGTGCCAGCAGTGAATCCCCAGTCTACGAGCAGTACTTC.

The chain has TRBV19 and TRBJ1-1; tentatively, D is TRBD1 (6 bases). V lost 5 bases and J lost 5, with 12 bases in between. Germline V lookup: CDR1 LNHDA, CDR2 SQIVND (reference sequence). This CDR3 comprises 13 residues. In DNA form, the CDR3 reads TGTGCCAGTAGTGTTAAACAGGGAACTGAAGCTTTCTTT. Protein: CASSVKQGTEAFF.

The CDR3 spells CASSGTGLLNTGELFF. The CDR3 nucleotides read TGTGCCAGTAGTGGGACAGGGCTCCTTAACACCGGGGAGCTGTTTTTT. The chain recombines TRBV19 with TRBJ2-2, with 9 bases that match TRBD1. The germline V gene has CDR1 LNHDA and CDR2 SQIVND (reference sequence). V was pared by 5 bases and J by 2 bases, with 6 bases of the junction left unmatched. The CDR3 totals 16 residues.

V gene TRBV5-1 combines with J gene TRBJ1-1, with D possibly being TRBD1 (6 bases). Trimming took 4 bases from V and 1 from J, leaving 8 bases between them. CDR3 length: 13 residues. Germline CDR1 is SGHRS and CDR2 is YFSETQ. The CDR3 region is CASSRTANTEAFF. DNA of the CDR3: TGCGCCAGCAGCAGGACAGCGAACACTGAAGCTTTCTTT.

This clone was seen only once. The chain links TRBV19 to TRBJ2-2; D perhaps matches TRBD1 (6 bases). In germline, CDR1 is LNHDA, CDR2 SQIVND (reference sequence). There are 16 residues in the CDR3. Trimming removed 6 bases from V and 1 base from J, with 15 bases in between. CDR3 in amino acids: CASRSGAQKNTGELFF. CDR3 DNA sequence: TGTGCCAGTAGATCAGGGGCACAAAAGAACACCGGGGAGCTGTTTTTT.

The rearrangement joins TRBV7-9 to TRBJ1-1; D unclear. This CDR3 comprises 11 residues. Trimming shortened V by 3 bases and J by 8 bases, and 7 bases separated the two germline ends. Germline assignment: CDR1 SEHNR and CDR2 FQNEAQ (reference sequence). For the CDR3, the DNA is TGTGCCAGCAGCTTTAAGGGCGAAGCTTTCTTT. Translation: CASSFKGEAFF.

The rearrangement uses TRBV6-4 and TRBJ1-1; maybe TRBD1 (5 bases). This CDR3 is 14 amino acids long. V was pared by 0 bases and J by 8 bases, with 13 bases between. Germline loops: CDR1 MRHNA, CDR2 SNTAGT. Here the CDR3 reads CASSDSSRGSEAFF. CDR3 DNA sequence: TGTGCCAGCAGTGACTCGAGTAGGGGTAGCGAAGCTTTCTTT.

The rearrangement joins TRBV7-2 to TRBJ1-2; the D gene is possibly TRBD1 (5 bases). V was trimmed by 5 bases and J by 5 bases, leaving 30 bases between them. This CDR3 is 19 amino acids long. Germline V lookup: CDR1 SGHTA, CDR2 FQGNSA. DNA of the CDR3: TGTGCCAGCAGCCAGGGAGGGATTGCTTCCCAAAGAATTCAATATGGCTACACCTTC. It yields the protein CASSQGGIASQRIQYGYTF.